This is a list of T cell receptor beta chains from one sample in a study of blood T cell repertoires in COVID-19. The data were produced by immunoSEQ multiplex PCR, yet TCRdb's version contains in-frame clones alone and is incomplete. The sample includes 310,000 or so clones, more than 70% of them seen just once. Sequenced sample: peripheral blood. These receptors were collected from a man between 18 and 29 years old who had recovered from COVID-19. Each CDR3 is given with its conserved first and last residue. Fields, in order: CDR3 length, D gene, J gene, clone size, V gene, CDR3 DNA, CDR3 protein. A D gene is named only where the DNA matches it firmly. A clone size is listed for some rows: how often the clone was seen (once, few, many), or a class if it is expanded.

CDR3 length: 14
D gene: -
J gene: TRBJ2-7
clone size: -
V gene: TRBV7-2
CDR3 DNA: TGTGCCAGCAGCTCAGGGGTCAACCGCCACGAGCAGTACTTC
CDR3 protein: CASSSGVNRHEQYF

CDR3 length: 14
D gene: TRBD1
J gene: TRBJ1-1
clone size: -
V gene: TRBV27
CDR3 DNA: TGTGCCAGCACCTTCGAGGGAGGGGACAGGGCGGCTTTCTTT
CDR3 protein: CASTFEGGDRAAFF

CDR3 length: 17
D gene: TRBD2
J gene: TRBJ2-7
clone size: -
V gene: TRBV9
CDR3 DNA: TGTGCCAGCAGCGCCGGACTAGCGGGGGCTAGCTCCTACGAGCAGTACTTC
CDR3 protein: CASSAGLAGASSYEQYF

CDR3 length: 12
D gene: -
J gene: TRBJ2-5
clone size: once
V gene: TRBV5-1
CDR3 DNA: TGCGCCAGCAGCTCCTCAGGGGAGACCCAGTACTTC
CDR3 protein: CASSSSGETQYF

CDR3 length: 16
D gene: TRBD2
J gene: TRBJ2-1
clone size: -
V gene: TRBV25-1
CDR3 DNA: TGTGCCAGCAGTGCTAGCGGGAGGGCCGATATCTATGAGCAGTTCTTC
CDR3 protein: CASSASGRADIYEQFF

CDR3 length: 13
D gene: -
J gene: TRBJ2-2
clone size: few
V gene: TRBV14
CDR3 DNA: TGTGCCAGCAGCGCCGGGGGGCCTGGGGAGCTGTTTTTT
CDR3 protein: CASSAGGPGELFF

CDR3 length: 14
D gene: -
J gene: TRBJ2-5
clone size: once
V gene: TRBV6-1
CDR3 DNA: TGTGCCAGCAGTGAAGCGGGCTTACAAGAGACCCAGTACTTC
CDR3 protein: CASSEAGLQETQYF

CDR3 length: 21
D gene: TRBD1
J gene: TRBJ1-2
clone size: once
V gene: TRBV16
CDR3 DNA: TGTGCCAGCAGCCAACACCCGAGCTCTGGGACAGGGGGCGCCTCCACCTATGGCTACACCTTC
CDR3 protein: CASSQHPSSGTGGASTYGYTF

CDR3 length: 14
D gene: TRBD2
J gene: TRBJ2-7
clone size: -
V gene: TRBV5-8
CDR3 DNA: TGTGCCAGCATCCCAGGGACTAGCGGGTACGAGCAGTACTTC
CDR3 protein: CASIPGTSGYEQYF

CDR3 length: 14
D gene: TRBD1
J gene: TRBJ2-3
clone size: -
V gene: TRBV30
CDR3 DNA: TGTGCCTGGAGTCGGCAGGGGGCAATAGATACGCAGTATTTT
CDR3 protein: CAWSRQGAIDTQYF

CDR3 length: 16
D gene: -
J gene: TRBJ2-1
clone size: -
V gene: TRBV19
CDR3 DNA: TGTGCCAGTAGTATAGGTTATGCGTACAGTTACAATGAGCAGTTCTTC
CDR3 protein: CASSIGYAYSYNEQFF

CDR3 length: 16
D gene: TRBD1
J gene: TRBJ1-4
clone size: -
V gene: TRBV7-2
CDR3 DNA: TGTGCCAGCAGCCCCGGACAGGCCCCACCGAATGAAAAACTGTTTTTT
CDR3 protein: CASSPGQAPPNEKLFF

CDR3 length: 12
D gene: -
J gene: TRBJ2-7
clone size: -
V gene: TRBV4-1
CDR3 DNA: TGCGCCAGCAGCCGTACAGGTTACGAGCAGTACTTC
CDR3 protein: CASSRTGYEQYF

CDR3 length: 16
D gene: TRBD1
J gene: TRBJ2-2
clone size: -
V gene: TRBV19
CDR3 DNA: TGTGCCAGTAGTTCCCTGCAGGGGGCTAGCACCGGGGAGCTGTTTTTT
CDR3 protein: CASSSLQGASTGELFF

CDR3 length: 12
D gene: TRBD1
J gene: TRBJ1-2
clone size: -
V gene: TRBV20-1
CDR3 DNA: TGCAGTGCTAGTCCCGACAGGGATGGCTACACCTTC
CDR3 protein: CSASPDRDGYTF

CDR3 length: 14
D gene: TRBD1
J gene: TRBJ2-1
clone size: few
V gene: TRBV9
CDR3 DNA: TGTGCCAGCAGCGTGAGGACAGGGGTAGATGAGCAGTTCTTC
CDR3 protein: CASSVRTGVDEQFF

CDR3 length: 12
D gene: -
J gene: TRBJ1-1
clone size: -
V gene: TRBV29-1
CDR3 DNA: TGCAGCGTAATGAGGCAGGCGGGTGAAGCTTTCTTT
CDR3 protein: CSVMRQAGEAFF

CDR3 length: 17
D gene: -
J gene: TRBJ1-4
clone size: -
V gene: TRBV21-1
CDR3 DNA: TGTGCCAGCAGCAAAAGGTCGCGACTGGCGACTAATGAAAAACTGTTTTTT
CDR3 protein: CASSKRSRLATNEKLFF

CDR3 length: 13
D gene: -
J gene: TRBJ2-7
clone size: -
V gene: TRBV18
CDR3 DNA: TGTGCCAGCTCACCGGGCAGTACCTACGAGCAGTACTTC
CDR3 protein: CASSPGSTYEQYF

CDR3 length: 16
D gene: TRBD1
J gene: TRBJ2-7
clone size: -
V gene: TRBV11-1
CDR3 DNA: TGTGCCAGCAGCTTGGGGGACAGACCTGTCTCCTACGAGCAGTACTTC
CDR3 protein: CASSLGDRPVSYEQYF

CDR3 length: 14
D gene: -
J gene: TRBJ1-3
clone size: few
V gene: TRBV5-1
CDR3 DNA: TGCGCCAGCAGCTTGGGGGCCTTTGGAAACACCATATATTTT
CDR3 protein: CASSLGAFGNTIYF

CDR3 length: 14
D gene: -
J gene: TRBJ2-2
clone size: -
V gene: TRBV11-3
CDR3 DNA: TGTGCCAGCAGCCCCCAGGGATTCACCGGGGAGCTGTTTTTT
CDR3 protein: CASSPQGFTGELFF

CDR3 length: 14
D gene: -
J gene: TRBJ2-7
clone size: -
V gene: TRBV14
CDR3 DNA: TGTGCCAGCAGCATGGTTAGCGGCTCCTACGAGCAGTACTTC
CDR3 protein: CASSMVSGSYEQYF

CDR3 length: 14
D gene: -
J gene: TRBJ1-1
clone size: -
V gene: TRBV12-5
CDR3 DNA: TGTGCTAGTGGCCTGGGACAAATGAACACTGAAGCTTTCTTT
CDR3 protein: CASGLGQMNTEAFF

CDR3 length: 15
D gene: TRBD2
J gene: TRBJ2-7
clone size: -
V gene: TRBV4-1
CDR3 DNA: TGCGCCAGCAGCAAACTAGCGACTGGAACCTACGAGCAGTACTTC
CDR3 protein: CASSKLATGTYEQYF

CDR3 length: 15
D gene: TRBD1
J gene: TRBJ1-2
clone size: -
V gene: TRBV5-4
CDR3 DNA: TGTGCCAGCAGCCCCGGGGGACAGGGGGCTTATGGCTACACCTTC
CDR3 protein: CASSPGGQGAYGYTF

CDR3 length: 16
D gene: -
J gene: TRBJ1-1
clone size: once
V gene: TRBV27
CDR3 DNA: TGTGCCAGCAGTCCCCCCCGTCTTTCTATGAACACTGAAGCTTTCTTT
CDR3 protein: CASSPPRLSMNTEAFF

CDR3 length: 11
D gene: -
J gene: TRBJ1-1
clone size: -
V gene: TRBV19
CDR3 DNA: TGTGCCAGTTGGAGGGGCACTGAAGCTTTCTTT
CDR3 protein: CASWRGTEAFF

CDR3 length: 16
D gene: -
J gene: TRBJ2-1
clone size: -
V gene: TRBV4-1
CDR3 DNA: TGCGCCAGCAGCCAGGGGTTAACTAGCTCCTACAATGAGCAGTTCTTC
CDR3 protein: CASSQGLTSSYNEQFF

CDR3 length: 12
D gene: -
J gene: TRBJ1-2
clone size: -
V gene: TRBV28
CDR3 DNA: TGTGCCAGCAGCCTTGTAAACTATGGCTACACCTTC
CDR3 protein: CASSLVNYGYTF

CDR3 length: 20
D gene: TRBD2
J gene: TRBJ2-3
clone size: -
V gene: TRBV13
CDR3 DNA: TGTGCCAGCAGTCGTTCGGGACTAGCGGGGGGGCGACGGAGCACAGATACGCAGTATTTT
CDR3 protein: CASSRSGLAGGRRSTDTQYF

CDR3 length: 13
D gene: TRBD1
J gene: TRBJ1-4
clone size: -
V gene: TRBV6-5
CDR3 DNA: TGTGCCAGCAGTACTGGGACAGGGGGAAAACTGTTTTTT
CDR3 protein: CASSTGTGGKLFF

CDR3 length: 16
D gene: -
J gene: TRBJ1-2
clone size: -
V gene: TRBV5-1
CDR3 DNA: TGCGCCAGCAGCTTGGTTTCGGGACAACTCACCTATGGCTACACCTTC
CDR3 protein: CASSLVSGQLTYGYTF

CDR3 length: 13
D gene: -
J gene: TRBJ2-5
clone size: once
V gene: TRBV6-6
CDR3 DNA: TGTGCCAGCAGGATAGGACTGAGAGAGACCCAGTACTTC
CDR3 protein: CASRIGLRETQYF

CDR3 length: 15
D gene: TRBD2
J gene: TRBJ2-3
clone size: -
V gene: TRBV11-2
CDR3 DNA: TGTGCCAGCAGCGAGGCCCGGGGGGGCGGGGATACGCAGTATTTT
CDR3 protein: CASSEARGGGDTQYF

CDR3 length: 12
D gene: -
J gene: TRBJ1-5
clone size: -
V gene: TRBV6-6
CDR3 DNA: TGTGCCAGCAGTCGCCGGAATCAGCCCCAGCATTTT
CDR3 protein: CASSRRNQPQHF